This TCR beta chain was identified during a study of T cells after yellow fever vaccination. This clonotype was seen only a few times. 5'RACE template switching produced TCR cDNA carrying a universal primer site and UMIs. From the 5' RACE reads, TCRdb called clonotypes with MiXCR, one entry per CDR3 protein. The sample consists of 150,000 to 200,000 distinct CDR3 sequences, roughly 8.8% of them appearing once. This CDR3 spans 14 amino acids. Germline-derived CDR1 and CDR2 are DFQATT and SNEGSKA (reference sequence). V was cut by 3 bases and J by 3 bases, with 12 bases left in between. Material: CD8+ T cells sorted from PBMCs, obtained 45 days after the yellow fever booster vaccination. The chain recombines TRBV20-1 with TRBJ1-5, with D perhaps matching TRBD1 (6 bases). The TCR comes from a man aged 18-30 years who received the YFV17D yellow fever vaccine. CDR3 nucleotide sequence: TGCAGTGCTAGGACGACAGGATACAATCAGCCCCAGCATTTT. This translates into CSARTTGYNQPQHF.